The TCR beta chain under discussion was sequenced for a study of blood T cell repertoires in COVID-19. Study summary: Sites across the United States, Italy and Spain contributed samples from acute and convalescent COVID-19. T cells, B-cell-depleted T cells, or PBMCs supplied cDNA or gDNA.

Germline V gives CDR1 LGHDT, CDR2 YNNKEL (reference sequence). This CDR3 has 13 residues. V lost 1 base, J lost 3 bases, and 7 bases lay in between. Concerning this clone: The same CDR3 is also encoded by other DNA sequences in this sample.

Original data processing: Reference gene primer amplification yielded estimated nucleated cell counts. TCRdb keeps only in-frame clones here, not all; method: immunoSEQ multiplex PCR. The V and J calls and clone size are taken from that table; D and trimming were inferred from the DNA. The sample consists of 71,000 or so clones, approximately 80% of them appearing once. The source of this sequence is a man aged 45-65 years with acute or convalescent COVID-19. The chain uses TRBV3-1 (or the pseudogene TRBV3-2) and TRBJ2-7; D unclear. What was sequenced was peripheral blood. The CDR3: CASSQAGSYEQYF. The CDR3, as DNA: TGTGCCAGCAGCCAAGCTGGCAGCTACGAGCAGTACTTC.